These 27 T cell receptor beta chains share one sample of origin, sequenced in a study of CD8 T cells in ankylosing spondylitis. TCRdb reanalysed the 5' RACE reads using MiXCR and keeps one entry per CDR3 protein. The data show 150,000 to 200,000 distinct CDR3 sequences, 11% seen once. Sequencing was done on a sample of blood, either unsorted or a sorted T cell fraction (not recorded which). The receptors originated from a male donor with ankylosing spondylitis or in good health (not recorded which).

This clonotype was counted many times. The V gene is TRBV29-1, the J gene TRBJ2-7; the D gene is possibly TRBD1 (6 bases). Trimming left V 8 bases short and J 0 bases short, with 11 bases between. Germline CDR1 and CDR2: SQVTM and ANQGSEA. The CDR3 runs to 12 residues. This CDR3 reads CSYRGSSYEQYF. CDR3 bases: TGCAGCTATAGGGGGAGCTCCTACGAGCAGTACTTC.

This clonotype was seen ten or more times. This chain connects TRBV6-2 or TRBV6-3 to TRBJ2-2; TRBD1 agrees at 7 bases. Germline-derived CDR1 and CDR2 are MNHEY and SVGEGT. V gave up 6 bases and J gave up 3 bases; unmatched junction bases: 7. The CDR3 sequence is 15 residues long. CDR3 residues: CASSLDRPDTGELFF. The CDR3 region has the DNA TGTGCCAGCAGCTTGGACAGGCCTGACACCGGGGAGCTGTTTTTT.

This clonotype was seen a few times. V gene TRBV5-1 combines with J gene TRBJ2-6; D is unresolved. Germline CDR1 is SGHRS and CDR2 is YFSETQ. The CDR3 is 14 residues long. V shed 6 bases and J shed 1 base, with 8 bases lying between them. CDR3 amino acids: CASNPDSGANVLTF. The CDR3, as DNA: TGCGCCAGCAACCCCGATTCTGGGGCCAACGTCCTGACTTTC.

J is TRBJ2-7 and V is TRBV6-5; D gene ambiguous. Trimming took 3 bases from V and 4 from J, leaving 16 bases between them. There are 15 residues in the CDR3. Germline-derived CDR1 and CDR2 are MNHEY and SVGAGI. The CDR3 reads CASSYIGAKKYEQYF. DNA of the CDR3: TGTGCCAGCAGTTATATAGGCGCTAAGAAATACGAGCAGTACTTC.

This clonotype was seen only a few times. The CDR3, as DNA: TGTGCCAGCTCACTCCGGCCCAAGGGCTCGCAAACAGATACGCAGTATTTT. It encodes CASSLRPKGSQTDTQYF. This chain uses TRBV18 with TRBJ2-3; no clear D gene. CDR1 is KGHSH and CDR2 is LQKENI in the germline V gene. The CDR3 contains 17 residues. V was pared by 4 bases and J by 3 bases, with 20 bases between.

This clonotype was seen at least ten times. In nucleotides, the CDR3 is TGTGCCAGCACCCTGACTAGCGGGAGGGCCAATGAGCAGTTCTTC. It yields the protein CASTLTSGRANEQFF. The chain recombines TRBV7-8 with TRBJ2-1; 14 bases are shared with TRBD2. This CDR3 region has 15 residues. V was pared by 7 bases and J by 6 bases, with 5 bases of the junction left unmatched. Germline assignment: CDR1 SGHVS and CDR2 FQNEAQ. Based on the CDR3 plus reference TRBV7-8 and TRBJ2-1, the full variable domain is GAGVSQSPRYKVAKRGQDVALRCDPISGHVSLFWYQQALGQGPEFLTYFQNEAQLDKSGLPSDRFFAERPEGSVSTLKIQRTQQEDSAVYLCASTLTSGRANEQFFGPGTRLTVL.

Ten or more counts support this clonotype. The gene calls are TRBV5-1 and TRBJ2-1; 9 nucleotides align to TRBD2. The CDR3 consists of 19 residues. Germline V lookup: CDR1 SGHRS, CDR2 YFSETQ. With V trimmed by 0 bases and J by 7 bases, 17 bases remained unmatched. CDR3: CASSLEPSGMRAVGNEQFF. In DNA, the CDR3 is TGCGCCAGCAGCTTGGAACCTAGCGGGATGAGGGCAGTTGGGAATGAGCAGTTCTTC.

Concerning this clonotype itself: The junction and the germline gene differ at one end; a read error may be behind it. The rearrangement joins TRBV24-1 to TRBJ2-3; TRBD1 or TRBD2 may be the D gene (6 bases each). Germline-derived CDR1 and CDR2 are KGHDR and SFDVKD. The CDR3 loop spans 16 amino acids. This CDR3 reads CVTSEPRGPSTDTQYF. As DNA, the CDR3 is TGTGTCACCAGTGAACCTCGGGGGCCGAGCACAGATACGCAGTATTTT.

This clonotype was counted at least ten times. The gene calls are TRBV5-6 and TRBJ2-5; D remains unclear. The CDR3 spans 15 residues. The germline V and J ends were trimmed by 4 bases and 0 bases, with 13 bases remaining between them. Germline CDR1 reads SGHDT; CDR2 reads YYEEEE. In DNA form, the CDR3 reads TGTGCCAGCAGCACTGCTTTGGGCAACCAAGAGACCCAGTACTTC. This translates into CASSTALGNQETQYF.

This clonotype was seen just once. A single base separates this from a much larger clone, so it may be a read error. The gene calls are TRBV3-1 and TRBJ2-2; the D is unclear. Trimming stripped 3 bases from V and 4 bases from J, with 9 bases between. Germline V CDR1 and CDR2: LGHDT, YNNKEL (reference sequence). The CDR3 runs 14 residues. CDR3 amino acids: CASSQVGSTGELFF. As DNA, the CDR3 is TGTGCCAGCAGCCAGGTAGGCAGCACCGGGGAGCTGTTTTTT.

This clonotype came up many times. CDR3 sequence (DNA): TGTGCCAGCAGTTTCCACAGGGGAGGTTATAATTCACCCCTCCACTTT. Translated, it gives CASSFHRGGYNSPLHF. The chain links TRBV11-2 to TRBJ1-6; 7 nucleotides match TRBD1. This CDR3 has 16 amino acids. V lost 6 bases to trimming and J lost 4 bases; unmatched junction nucleotides: 9. CDR1 and CDR2 (germline): SGHAT, FQNNGV.

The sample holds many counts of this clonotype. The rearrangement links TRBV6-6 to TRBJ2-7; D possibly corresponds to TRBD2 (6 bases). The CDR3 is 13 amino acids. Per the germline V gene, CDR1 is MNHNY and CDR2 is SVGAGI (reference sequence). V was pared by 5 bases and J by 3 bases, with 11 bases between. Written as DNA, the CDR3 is TGTGCCAGCAGTGGCGGGGCTATCTACGAGCAGTACTTC. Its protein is CASSGGAIYEQYF.

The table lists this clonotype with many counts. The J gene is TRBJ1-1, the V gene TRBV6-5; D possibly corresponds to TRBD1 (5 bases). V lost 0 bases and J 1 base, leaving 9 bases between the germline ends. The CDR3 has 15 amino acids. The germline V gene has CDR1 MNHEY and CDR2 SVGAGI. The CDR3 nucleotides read TGTGCCAGCAGTTACTCGAGTGGGGGGAACACTGAAGCTTTCTTT. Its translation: CASSYSSGGNTEAFF.

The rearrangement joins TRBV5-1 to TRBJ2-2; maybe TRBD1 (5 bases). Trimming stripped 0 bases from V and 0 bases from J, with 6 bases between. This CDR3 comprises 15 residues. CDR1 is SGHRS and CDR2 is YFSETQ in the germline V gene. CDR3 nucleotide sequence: TGCGCCAGCAGCTTGGTACAGGCGAACACCGGGGAGCTGTTTTTT. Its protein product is CASSLVQANTGELFF.

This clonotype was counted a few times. The CDR3 protein is CSAGGNNNQPQHF. The CDR3, as DNA: TGCAGCGCTGGAGGGAACAACAATCAGCCCCAGCATTTT. The chain joins TRBV29-1 to TRBJ1-5; D not resolved. CDR1 and CDR2 from the germline V gene are SQVTM and ANQGSEA. This CDR3 has 13 residues. Deletions cut 7 bases from V and 3 bases from J, with 13 bases between.

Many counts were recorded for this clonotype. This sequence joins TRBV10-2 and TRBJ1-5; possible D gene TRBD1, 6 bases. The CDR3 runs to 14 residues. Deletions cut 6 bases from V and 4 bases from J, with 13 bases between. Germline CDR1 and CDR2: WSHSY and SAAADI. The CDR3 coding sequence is TGCGCCAGCAGAGGGTCAGGGGAAAATCAGCCCCAGCATTTT. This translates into CASRGSGENQPQHF.

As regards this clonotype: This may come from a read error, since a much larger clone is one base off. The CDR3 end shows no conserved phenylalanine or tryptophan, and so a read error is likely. CDR3 in DNA: TGTGCCATCAGTGGCAGGGGAGGGGGGGAGACCCAGTACATC. Translated, it gives CAISGRGGGETQYI. This chain uses TRBV10-3 with TRBJ2-5, with D tentatively TRBD2 (7 bases). CDR1 and CDR2 from the germline V gene are ENHRY and SYGVKD. Trimming cost V 4 bases and J 5 bases, with 14 bases left between them. The CDR3 consists of 14 residues.

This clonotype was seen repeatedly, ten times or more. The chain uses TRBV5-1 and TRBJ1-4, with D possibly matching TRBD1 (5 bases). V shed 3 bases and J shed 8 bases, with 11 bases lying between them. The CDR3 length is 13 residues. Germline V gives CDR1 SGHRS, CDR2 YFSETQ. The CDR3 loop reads CASSSGGEEKLFF. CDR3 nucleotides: TGCGCCAGCAGCTCGGGAGGGGAGGAAAAACTGTTTTTT.

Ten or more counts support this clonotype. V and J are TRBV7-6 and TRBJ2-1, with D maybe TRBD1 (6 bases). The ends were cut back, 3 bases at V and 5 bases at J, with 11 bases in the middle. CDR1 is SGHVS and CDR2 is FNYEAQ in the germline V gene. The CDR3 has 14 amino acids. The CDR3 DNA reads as TGTGCCAGCAGCTTCAGACAGGCCGACAATGAGCAGTTCTTC. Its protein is CASSFRQADNEQFF.

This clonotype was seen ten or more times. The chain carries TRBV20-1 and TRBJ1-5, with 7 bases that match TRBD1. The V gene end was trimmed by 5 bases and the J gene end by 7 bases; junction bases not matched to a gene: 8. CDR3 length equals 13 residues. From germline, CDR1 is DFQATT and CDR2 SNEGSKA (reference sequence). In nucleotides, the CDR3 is TGCAGTGCTTCTGACAGGGCTGGGCAGCCCCAGCATTTT. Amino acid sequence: CSASDRAGQPQHF.

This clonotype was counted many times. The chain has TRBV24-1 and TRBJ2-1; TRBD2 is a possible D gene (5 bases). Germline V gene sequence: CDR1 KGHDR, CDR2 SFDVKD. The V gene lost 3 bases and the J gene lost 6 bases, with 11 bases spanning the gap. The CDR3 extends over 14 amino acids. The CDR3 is CATSDRGKGNEQFF. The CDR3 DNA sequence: TGTGCCACCAGTGATCGGGGTAAGGGCAATGAGCAGTTCTTC.

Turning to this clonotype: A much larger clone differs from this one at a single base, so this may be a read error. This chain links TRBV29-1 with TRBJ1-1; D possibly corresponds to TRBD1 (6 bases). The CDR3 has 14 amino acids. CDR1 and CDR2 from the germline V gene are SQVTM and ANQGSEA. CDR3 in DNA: TGCAGCGTTGAAGTTTCCAGGGGATACACTGAAACTTTCTTT. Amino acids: CSVEVSRGYTETFF.

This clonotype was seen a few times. In DNA form, the CDR3 reads TGTGCCAGCACCTTCGCGACCGGGGAGCTGTTTTTT. This encodes CASTFATGELFF. The chain is built from TRBV11-2 and TRBJ2-2; D unresolved. Trimming removed 7 bases from V and 5 bases from J, with 8 bases in between. The V gene's germline CDR1 is SGHAT and CDR2 FQNNGV. This CDR3 has 12 amino acids.

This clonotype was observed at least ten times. The DNA of the CDR3 is TGTGCCAGCAGCTGGGGACTAGCGGGAGGGGGTGAGCAGTTCTTC. It is translated as CASSWGLAGGGEQFF. This sequence joins TRBV5-6 and TRBJ2-1; 16 bases map to TRBD2. CDR3 length: 15 amino acids. The V gene end was trimmed by 3 bases and the J gene end by 9 bases; junction bases not matched to a gene: 3. Germline CDR1 and CDR2: SGHDT and YYEEEE.

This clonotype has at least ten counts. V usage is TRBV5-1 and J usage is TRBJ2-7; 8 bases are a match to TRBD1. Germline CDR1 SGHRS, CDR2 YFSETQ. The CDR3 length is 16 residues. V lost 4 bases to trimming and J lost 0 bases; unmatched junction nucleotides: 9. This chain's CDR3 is CASSERAGGLSYEQYF. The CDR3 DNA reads TGCGCCAGCAGCGAGCGGGCAGGGGGCCTCTCCTACGAGCAGTACTTC.

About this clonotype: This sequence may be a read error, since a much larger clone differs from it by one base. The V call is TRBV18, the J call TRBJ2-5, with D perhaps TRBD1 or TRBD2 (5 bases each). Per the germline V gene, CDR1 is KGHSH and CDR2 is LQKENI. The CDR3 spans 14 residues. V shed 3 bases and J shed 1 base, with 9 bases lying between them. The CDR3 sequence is CASSPRGTQETQYF. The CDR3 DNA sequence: TGTGCCAGCTCACCTCGGGGCACCCAAGAGACCCAGTACTTC. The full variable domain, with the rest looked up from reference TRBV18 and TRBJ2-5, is NAGVMQNPRHLVRRRGQEARLRCSPMKGHSHVYWYRQLPEEGLKFMVYLQKENIIDESGMPKERFSAEFPKEGPSILRIQQVVRGDSAAYFCASSPRGTQETQYFGPGTRLLVL.

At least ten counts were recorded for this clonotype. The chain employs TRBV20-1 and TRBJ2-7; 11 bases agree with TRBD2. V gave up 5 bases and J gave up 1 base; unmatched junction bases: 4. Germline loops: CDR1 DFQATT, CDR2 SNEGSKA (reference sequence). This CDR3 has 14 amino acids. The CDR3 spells CSAASGGTSYEQYF. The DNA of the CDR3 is TGCAGTGCTGCTAGCGGGGGGACTTCCTACGAGCAGTACTTC.